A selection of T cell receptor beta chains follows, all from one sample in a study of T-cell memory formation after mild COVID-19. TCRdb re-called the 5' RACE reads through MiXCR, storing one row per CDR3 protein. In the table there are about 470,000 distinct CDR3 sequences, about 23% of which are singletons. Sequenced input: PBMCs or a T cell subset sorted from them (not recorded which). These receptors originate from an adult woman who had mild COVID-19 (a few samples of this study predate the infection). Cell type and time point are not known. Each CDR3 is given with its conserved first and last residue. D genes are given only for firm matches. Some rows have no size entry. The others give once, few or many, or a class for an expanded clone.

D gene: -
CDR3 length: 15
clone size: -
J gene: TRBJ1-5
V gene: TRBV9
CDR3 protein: CASSVAGASNQPQHF
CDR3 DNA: TGTGCCAGCAGCGTAGCGGGGGCTAGCAATCAGCCCCAGCATTTT

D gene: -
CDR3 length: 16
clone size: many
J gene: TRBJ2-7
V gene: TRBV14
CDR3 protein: CASSHASRVGIYEQYF
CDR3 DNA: TGTGCCAGCAGCCATGCCTCCAGGGTAGGGATCTACGAGCAGTACTTC

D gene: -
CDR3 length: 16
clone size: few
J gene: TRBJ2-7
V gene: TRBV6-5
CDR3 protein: CASSYSLGRSSYEQYF
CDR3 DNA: TGTGCCAGCAGTTACTCGTTGGGACGGAGCTCCTACGAGCAGTACTTC

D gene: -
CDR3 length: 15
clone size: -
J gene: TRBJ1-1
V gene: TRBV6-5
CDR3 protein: CASSIERGLDTEAFF
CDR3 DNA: TGTGCCAGCAGTATCGAGCGGGGGCTGGACACTGAAGCTTTCTTT

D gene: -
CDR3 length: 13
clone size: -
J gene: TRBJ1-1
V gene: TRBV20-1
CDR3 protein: CSAREQGNTEAFF
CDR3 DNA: TGCAGTGCTAGAGAACAGGGAAACACTGAAGCTTTCTTT

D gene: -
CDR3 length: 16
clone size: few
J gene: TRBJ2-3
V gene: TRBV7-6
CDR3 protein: CASSLPCRARADTQYF
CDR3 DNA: TGTGCCAGCAGCTTGCCTTGTCGGGCCCGAGCGGATACGCAGTATTTT

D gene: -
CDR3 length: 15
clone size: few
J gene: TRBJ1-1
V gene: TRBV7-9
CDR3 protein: CASSLWAGRWTEAFF
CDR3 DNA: TGTGCCAGCAGCTTATGGGCAGGGAGGTGGACTGAAGCTTTCTTT

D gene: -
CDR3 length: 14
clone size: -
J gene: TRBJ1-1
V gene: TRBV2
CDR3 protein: CASRKADRNTEAFF
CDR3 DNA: TGTGCCAGCAGGAAGGCGGACCGTAATACTGAAGCTTTCTTT

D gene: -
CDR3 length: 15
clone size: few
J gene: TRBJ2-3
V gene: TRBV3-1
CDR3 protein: CASSQDEGFADTQYF
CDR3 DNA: TGTGCCAGCAGCCAAGATGAGGGGTTTGCAGATACGCAGTATTTT

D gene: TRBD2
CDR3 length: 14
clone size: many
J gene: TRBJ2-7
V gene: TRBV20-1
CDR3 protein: CSARDAGTSHEQYF
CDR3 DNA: TGCAGTGCTAGGGATGCCGGGACTAGCCACGAGCAGTACTTC

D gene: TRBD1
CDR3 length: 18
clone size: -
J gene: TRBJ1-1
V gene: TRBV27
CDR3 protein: CASSLRGQGRSMNTEAFF
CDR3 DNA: TGTGCCAGCAGTTTACGCGGACAGGGGCGCTCCATGAACACTGAAGCTTTCTTT

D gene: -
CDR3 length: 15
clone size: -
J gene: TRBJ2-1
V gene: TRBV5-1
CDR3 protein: CASSLWGENYNEQFF
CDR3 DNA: TGCGCCAGCAGCTTGTGGGGGGAAAACTACAATGAGCAGTTCTTC

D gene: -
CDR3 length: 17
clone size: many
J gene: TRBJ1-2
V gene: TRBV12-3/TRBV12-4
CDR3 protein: CASSTRRGGSFSDGYTF
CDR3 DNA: TGTGCCAGCAGTACGAGAAGGGGGGGCTCTTTCAGTGATGGCTACACCTTC

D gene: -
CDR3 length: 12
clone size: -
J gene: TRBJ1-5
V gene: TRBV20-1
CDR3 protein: CSANRDPQPQHF
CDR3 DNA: TGCAGTGCTAACAGGGACCCTCAGCCCCAGCATTTT

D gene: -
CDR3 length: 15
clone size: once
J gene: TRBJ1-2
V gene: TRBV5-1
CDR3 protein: CASSLAPGSGYGYTF
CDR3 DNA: TGCGCCAGCAGCTTGGCCCCAGGGTCGGGCTATGGCTACACCTTC

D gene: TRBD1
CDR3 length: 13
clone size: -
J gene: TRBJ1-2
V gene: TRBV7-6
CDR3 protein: CASNNRGAYGYTF
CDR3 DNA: TGTGCCAGCAACAACAGGGGAGCCTATGGCTACACCTTC

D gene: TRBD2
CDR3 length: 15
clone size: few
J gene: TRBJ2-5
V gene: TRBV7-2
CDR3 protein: CASSSLAGGRETQYF
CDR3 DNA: TGTGCCAGCAGCTCGTTAGCGGGAGGGAGGGAGACCCAGTACTTC

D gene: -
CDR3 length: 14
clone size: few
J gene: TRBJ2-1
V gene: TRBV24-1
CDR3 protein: CATSDLGTINEQFF
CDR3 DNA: TGTGCCACCAGTGATTTAGGGACCATCAATGAGCAGTTCTTC

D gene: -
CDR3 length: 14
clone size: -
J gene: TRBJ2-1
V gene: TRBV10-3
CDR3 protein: CAICKGGSGDEQFF
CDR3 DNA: TGTGCCATCTGTAAGGGAGGTTCTGGCGATGAGCAGTTCTTC

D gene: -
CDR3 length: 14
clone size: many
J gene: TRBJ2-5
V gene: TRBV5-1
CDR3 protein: CASSLAGYQETQYF
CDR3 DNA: TGCGCCAGCAGCTTGGCCGGTTACCAAGAGACCCAGTACTTC

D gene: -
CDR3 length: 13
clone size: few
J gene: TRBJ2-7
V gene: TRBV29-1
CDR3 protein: CSVGQVNTYEQYF
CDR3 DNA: TGCAGCGTTGGGCAGGTCAACACCTACGAGCAGTACTTC

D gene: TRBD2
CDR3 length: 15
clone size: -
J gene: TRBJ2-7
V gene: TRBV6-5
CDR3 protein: CASSYSRLAADEQYF
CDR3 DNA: TGTGCCAGCAGTTACTCCCGACTAGCGGCGGACGAGCAGTACTTC

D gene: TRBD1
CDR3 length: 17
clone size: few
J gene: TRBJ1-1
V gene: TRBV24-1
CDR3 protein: CATSAAAGQGSNTEAFF
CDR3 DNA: TGTGCCACCAGCGCTGCGGCGGGACAGGGTTCGAACACTGAAGCTTTCTTT

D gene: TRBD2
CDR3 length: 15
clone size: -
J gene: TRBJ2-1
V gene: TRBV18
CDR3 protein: CASSQLAGKGNEQFF
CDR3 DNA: TGTGCCAGCTCACAACTAGCGGGAAAGGGAAATGAGCAGTTCTTC